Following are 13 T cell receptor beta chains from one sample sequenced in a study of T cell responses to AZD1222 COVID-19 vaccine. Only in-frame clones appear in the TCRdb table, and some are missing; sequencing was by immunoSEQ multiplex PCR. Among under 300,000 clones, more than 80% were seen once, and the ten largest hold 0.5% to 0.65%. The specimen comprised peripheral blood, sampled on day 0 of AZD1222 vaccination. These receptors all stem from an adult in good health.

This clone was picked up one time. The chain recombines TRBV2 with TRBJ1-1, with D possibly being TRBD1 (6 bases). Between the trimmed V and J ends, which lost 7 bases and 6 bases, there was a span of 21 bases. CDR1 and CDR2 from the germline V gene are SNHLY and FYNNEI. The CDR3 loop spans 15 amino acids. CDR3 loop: CASTINSGGGSEAFF. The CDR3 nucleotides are TGTGCCAGCACCATCAACTCTGGGGGGGGCTCTGAAGCTTTCTTT.

CDR3 in DNA: TGCGCCAGCGGGACAGATAGCTCCTACGAGCAGTACTTC. This translates into CASGTDSSYEQYF. The gene calls are TRBV5-1 and TRBJ2-7; 7 bases agree with TRBD1. The CDR3 runs 13 residues. V gave up 7 bases and J gave up 0 bases; unmatched junction bases: 4. CDR1 is SGHRS and CDR2 is YFSETQ in the germline V gene.

The CDR3: CASSQTGNTPGELFF. The CDR3 DNA reads TGTGCCAGCAGCCAGACAGGGAATACGCCCGGGGAGCTGTTTTTT. The genes are TRBV9 and TRBJ2-2, with 7 bases fitting TRBD1. There are 15 residues in the CDR3. Germline loops: CDR1 SGDLS, CDR2 YYNGEE. V shed 4 bases and J 6 bases; nucleotides not matched to a gene: 9.

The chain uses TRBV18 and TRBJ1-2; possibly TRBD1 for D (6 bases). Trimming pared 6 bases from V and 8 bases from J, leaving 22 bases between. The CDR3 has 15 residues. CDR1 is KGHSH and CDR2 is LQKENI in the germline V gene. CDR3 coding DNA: TGTGCCAGCTCCCTGAGCCGGGCCCCAGGGGAAGGCTACACCTTC. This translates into CASSLSRAPGEGYTF.

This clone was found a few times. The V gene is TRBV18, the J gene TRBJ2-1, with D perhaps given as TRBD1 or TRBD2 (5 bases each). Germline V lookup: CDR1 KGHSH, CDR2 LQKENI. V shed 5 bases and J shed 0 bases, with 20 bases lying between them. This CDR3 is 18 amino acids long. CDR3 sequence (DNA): TGTGCCAGCTCATCCCGGGGCTCGGGACGGGGCTCCTACAATGAGCAGTTCTTC. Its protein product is CASSSRGSGRGSYNEQFF.

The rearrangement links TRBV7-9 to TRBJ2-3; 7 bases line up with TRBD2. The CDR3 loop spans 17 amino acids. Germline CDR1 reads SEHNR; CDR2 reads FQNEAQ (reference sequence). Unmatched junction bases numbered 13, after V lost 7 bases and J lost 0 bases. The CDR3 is CASIQQRGSSSTDTQYF. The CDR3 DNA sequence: TGTGCCAGCATCCAACAGCGGGGCTCCTCTAGCACAGATACGCAGTATTTT.

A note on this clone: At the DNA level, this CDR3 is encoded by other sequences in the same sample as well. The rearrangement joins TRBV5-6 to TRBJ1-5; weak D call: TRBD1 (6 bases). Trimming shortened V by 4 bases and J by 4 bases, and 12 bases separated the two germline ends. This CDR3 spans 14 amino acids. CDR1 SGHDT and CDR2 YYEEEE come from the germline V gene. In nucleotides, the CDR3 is TGTGCCAGCAGCCTCGGACAGTATAATCAGCCCCAGCATTTT. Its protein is CASSLGQYNQPQHF. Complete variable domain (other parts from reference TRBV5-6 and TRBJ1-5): DAGVTQSPTHLIKTRGQQVTLRCSPKSGHDTVSWYQQALGQGPQFIFQYYEEEERQRGNFPDRFSGHQFPNYSSELNVNALLLGDSALYLCASSLGQYNQPQHFGDGTRLSIL.

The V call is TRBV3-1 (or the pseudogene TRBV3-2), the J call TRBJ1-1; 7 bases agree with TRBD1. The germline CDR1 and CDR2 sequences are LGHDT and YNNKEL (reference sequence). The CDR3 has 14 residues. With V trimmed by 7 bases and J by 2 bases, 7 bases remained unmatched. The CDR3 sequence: CASTLQGLNTEAFF. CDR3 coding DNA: TGTGCCAGCACCCTACAGGGGTTAAACACTGAAGCTTTCTTT.

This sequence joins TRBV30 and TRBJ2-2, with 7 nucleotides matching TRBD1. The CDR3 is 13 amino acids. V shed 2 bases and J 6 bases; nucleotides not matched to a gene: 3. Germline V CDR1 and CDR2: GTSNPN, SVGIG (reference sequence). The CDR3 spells CAWSKGAAGELFF. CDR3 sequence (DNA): TGTGCCTGGAGTAAGGGGGCGGCCGGGGAGCTGTTTTTT.

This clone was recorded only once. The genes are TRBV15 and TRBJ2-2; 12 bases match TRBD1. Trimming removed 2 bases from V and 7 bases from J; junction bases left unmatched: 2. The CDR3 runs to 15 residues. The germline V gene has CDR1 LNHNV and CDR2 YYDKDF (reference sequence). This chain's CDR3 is CATSRRDRGLGELFF. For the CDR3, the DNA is TGTGCCACCAGCAGAAGGGACAGGGGGCTCGGGGAGCTGTTTTTT.

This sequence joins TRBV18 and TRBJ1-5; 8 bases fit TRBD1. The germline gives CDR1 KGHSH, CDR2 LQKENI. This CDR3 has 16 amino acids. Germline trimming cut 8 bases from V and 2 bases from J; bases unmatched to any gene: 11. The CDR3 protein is CASQGAGGAGNQPQHF. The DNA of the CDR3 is TGTGCCAGCCAGGGGGCAGGGGGCGCTGGCAATCAGCCCCAGCATTTT.

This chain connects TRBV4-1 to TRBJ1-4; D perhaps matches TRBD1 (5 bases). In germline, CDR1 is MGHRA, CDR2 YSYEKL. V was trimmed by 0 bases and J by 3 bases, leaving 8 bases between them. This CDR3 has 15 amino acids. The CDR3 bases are TGCGCCAGCAGCCAAGACAGGGTGGCTAATGAAAAACTGTTTTTT. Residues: CASSQDRVANEKLFF.

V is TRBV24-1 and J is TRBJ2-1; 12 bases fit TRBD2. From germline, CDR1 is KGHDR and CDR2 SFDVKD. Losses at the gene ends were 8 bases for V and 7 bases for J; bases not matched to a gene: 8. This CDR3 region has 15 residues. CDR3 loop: CATTDSTSGGNEQFF. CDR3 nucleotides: TGTGCCACCACCGATAGCACTAGCGGGGGGAATGAGCAGTTCTTC.